This T cell receptor beta chain came from a study of shared clonotypes between healthy human individuals. Germline CDR1 and CDR2: MDHEN and SYDVKM. The ends were cut back, 3 bases at V and 11 bases at J, with 7 bases in the middle. This CDR3 has 11 residues. Per sorted-subset replicate PCR, input was roughly 200 ng DNA, representing some 30,000 T cell genomes. Libraries were prepared by immunoSEQ multiplex PCR; TCRdb keeps only in-frame clonotypes and omits some of them. The data contain 300,000 to 400,000 clones, 73% of them seen just once; the ten biggest clones take up more than 9%. Participating donors were healthy, HIV-negative adults free of recent acute infections or vaccinations.

The sequencing sample was made of memory CD4+ T cells sorted from blood. The subset was: CD45RA-negative fraction. The gene calls are TRBV28 and TRBJ1-4; maybe TRBD1 (5 bases). The receptor was isolated from a man aged 30 to 45 in good health. This CDR3 is CASSFGGKLFF. The CDR3 coding sequence is TGTGCCAGCAGTTTTGGGGGGAAACTGTTTTTT.